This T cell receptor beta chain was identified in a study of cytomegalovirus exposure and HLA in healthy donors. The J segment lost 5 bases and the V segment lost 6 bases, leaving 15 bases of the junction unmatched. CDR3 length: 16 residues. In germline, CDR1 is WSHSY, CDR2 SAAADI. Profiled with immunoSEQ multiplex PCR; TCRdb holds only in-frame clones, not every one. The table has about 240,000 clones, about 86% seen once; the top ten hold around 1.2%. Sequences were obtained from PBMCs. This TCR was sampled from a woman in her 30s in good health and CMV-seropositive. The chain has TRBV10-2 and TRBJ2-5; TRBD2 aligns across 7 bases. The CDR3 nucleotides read TGCGCCAGCAGGGGGTTAGGGGAGGGCCTCGGGGAGACCCAGTACTTC. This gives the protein CASRGLGEGLGETQYF.